The T cell receptor beta chain described here comes from a study of blood T cell repertoires in COVID-19. Here immunoSEQ multiplex PCR was the method, and the copy in TCRdb shows in-frame clones only, minus some. Of around 250,000 clones in the sample, around 82% are singletons; the top ten hold 4% to 5.5%. This CDR3 has 16 residues. V was pared by 5 bases and J by 5 bases, with 8 bases of the junction left unmatched. Germline V gene sequence: CDR1 SGHTA, CDR2 FQGTGA. The V gene is TRBV7-3, the J gene TRBJ2-3, with TRBD1 matching 12 bases. The origin of this receptor is a man in his fifties or sixties with active or convalescent COVID-19. What was sequenced was peripheral blood. The CDR3: CASSAGQGAGGDTQYF. CDR3 bases: TGTGCCAGCAGCGCGGGACAGGGGGCCGGTGGAGATACGCAGTATTTT.